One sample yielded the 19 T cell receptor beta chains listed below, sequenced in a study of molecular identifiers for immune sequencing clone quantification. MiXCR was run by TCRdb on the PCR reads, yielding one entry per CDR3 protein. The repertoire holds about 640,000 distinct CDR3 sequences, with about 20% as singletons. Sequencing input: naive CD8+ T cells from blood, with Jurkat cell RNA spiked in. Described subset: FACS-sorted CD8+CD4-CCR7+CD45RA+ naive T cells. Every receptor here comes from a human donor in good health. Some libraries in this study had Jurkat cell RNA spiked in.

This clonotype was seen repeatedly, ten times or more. The CDR3 spells CASRPIPFGALQDTQYF. CDR3 DNA: TGTGCCAGCAGACCCATCCCTTTTGGGGCGCTTCAAGATACGCAGTATTTT. The chain is built from TRBV6-5 and TRBJ2-3; perhaps TRBD1 as D (5 bases). Germline-derived CDR1 and CDR2 are MNHEY and SVGAGI. The V gene lost 6 bases and the J gene lost 5 bases, with 24 bases spanning the gap. This CDR3 region has 17 residues.

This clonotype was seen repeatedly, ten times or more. The CDR3 DNA follows: TGCAGTGCTAGAGATTCCGGGACCTACGAGCAGTACTTC. Translation: CSARDSGTYEQYF. The rearrangement joins TRBV20-1 to TRBJ2-7, with TRBD2 as a possible D gene (5 bases). CDR3 size: 13 residues. CDR1 is DFQATT and CDR2 is SNEGSKA in the germline V gene (reference sequence). V gave up 0 bases and J gave up 2 bases, with 8 bases separating them.

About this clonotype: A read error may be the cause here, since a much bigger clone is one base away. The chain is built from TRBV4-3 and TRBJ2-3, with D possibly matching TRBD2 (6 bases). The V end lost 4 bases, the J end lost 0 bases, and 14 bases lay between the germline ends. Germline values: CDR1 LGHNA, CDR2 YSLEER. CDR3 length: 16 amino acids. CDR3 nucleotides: TGCGCCAGCAGCCGAGATCGGGAGTCGAGCACAGATACGCAGTATTTT. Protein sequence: CASSRDRESSTDTQYF.

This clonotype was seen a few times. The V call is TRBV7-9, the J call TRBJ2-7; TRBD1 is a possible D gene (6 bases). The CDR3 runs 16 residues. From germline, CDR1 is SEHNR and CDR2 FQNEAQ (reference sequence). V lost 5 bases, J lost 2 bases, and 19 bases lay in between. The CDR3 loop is CASSPRLGAQTYEQYF. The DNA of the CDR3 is TGTGCCAGCAGCCCGAGATTGGGGGCCCAAACCTACGAGCAGTACTTC.

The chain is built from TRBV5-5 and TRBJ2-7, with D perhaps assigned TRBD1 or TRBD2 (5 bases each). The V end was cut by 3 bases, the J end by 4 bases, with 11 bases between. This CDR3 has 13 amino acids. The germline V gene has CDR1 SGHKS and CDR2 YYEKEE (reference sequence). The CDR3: CASSSGDPYEQYF. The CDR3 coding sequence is TGTGCCAGCAGCTCCGGGGACCCATACGAGCAGTACTTC.

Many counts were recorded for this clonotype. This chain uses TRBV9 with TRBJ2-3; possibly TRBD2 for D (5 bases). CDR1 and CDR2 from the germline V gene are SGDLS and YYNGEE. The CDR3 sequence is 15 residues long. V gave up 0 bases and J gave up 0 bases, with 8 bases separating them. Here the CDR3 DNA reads TGTGCCAGCAGCGTAGAGAGGGCCAGCACAGATACGCAGTATTTT. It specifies CASSVERASTDTQYF. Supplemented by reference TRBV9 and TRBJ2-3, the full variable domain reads DSGVTQTPKHLITATGQRVTLRCSPRSGDLSVYWYQQSLDQGLQFLIQYYNGEERAKGNILERFSAQQFPDLHSELNLSSLELGDSALYFCASSVERASTDTQYFGPGTRLTVL.

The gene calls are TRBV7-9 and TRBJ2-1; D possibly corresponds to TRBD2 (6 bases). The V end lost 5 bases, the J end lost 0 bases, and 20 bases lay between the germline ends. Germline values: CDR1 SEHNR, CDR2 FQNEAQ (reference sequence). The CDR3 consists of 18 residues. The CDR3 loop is CASSRLPGAGSSYNEQFF. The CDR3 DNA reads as TGTGCCAGCAGCCGACTACCTGGGGCGGGGAGCTCCTACAATGAGCAGTTCTTC.

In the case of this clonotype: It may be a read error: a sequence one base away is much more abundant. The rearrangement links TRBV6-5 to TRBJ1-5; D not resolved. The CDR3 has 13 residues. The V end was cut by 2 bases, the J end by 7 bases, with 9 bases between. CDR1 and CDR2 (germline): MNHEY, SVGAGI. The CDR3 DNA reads TGTGCCAGCAGTTACCGCTTTCTACAGCCCCAGCATTTT. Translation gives CASSYRFLQPQHF.

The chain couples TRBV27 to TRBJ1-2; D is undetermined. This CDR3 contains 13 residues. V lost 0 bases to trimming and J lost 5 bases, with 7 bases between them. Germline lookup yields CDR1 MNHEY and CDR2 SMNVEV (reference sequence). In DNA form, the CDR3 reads TGTGCCAGCAGTTTATCCCAGGCGTATGGCTACACCTTC. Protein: CASSLSQAYGYTF.

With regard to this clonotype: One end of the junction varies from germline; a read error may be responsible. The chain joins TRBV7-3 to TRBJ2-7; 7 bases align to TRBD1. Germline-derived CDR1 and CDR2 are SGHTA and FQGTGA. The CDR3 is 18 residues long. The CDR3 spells CASTIHHSGTEDSYERYF. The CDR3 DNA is TGTGCCAGCACCATCCACCACTCCGGGACAGAAGACTCCTACGAGCGGTACTTC.

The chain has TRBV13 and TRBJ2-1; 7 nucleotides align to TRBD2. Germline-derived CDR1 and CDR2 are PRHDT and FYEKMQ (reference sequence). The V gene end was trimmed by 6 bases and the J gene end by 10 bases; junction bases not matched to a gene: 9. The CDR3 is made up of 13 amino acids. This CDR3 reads CASSLGGRGEQFF. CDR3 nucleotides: TGTGCCAGCAGTCTGGGAGGGCGGGGCGAGCAGTTCTTC.

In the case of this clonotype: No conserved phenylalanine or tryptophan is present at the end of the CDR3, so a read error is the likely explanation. The CDR3 region is CASSQDSRTSGNEKLFL. CDR3 DNA sequence: TGCGCCAGCAGCCAAGATTCGAGGACATCCGGAAATGAAAAACTGTTTCTT. This sequence joins TRBV4-3 and TRBJ1-4; a weak D match, TRBD1 (5 bases). CDR3 length equals 17 residues. With 0 bases removed from V and 5 bases from J, the gap between germline ends came to 16 bases. Per the germline V gene, CDR1 is LGHNA and CDR2 is YSLEER.

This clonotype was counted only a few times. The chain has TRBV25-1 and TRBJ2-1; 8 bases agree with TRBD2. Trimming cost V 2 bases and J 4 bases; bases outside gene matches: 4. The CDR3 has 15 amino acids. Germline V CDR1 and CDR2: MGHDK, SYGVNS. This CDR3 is CASSETSGYYNEQFF. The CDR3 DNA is TGTGCCAGCAGTGAAACTAGCGGTTATTACAATGAGCAGTTCTTC.

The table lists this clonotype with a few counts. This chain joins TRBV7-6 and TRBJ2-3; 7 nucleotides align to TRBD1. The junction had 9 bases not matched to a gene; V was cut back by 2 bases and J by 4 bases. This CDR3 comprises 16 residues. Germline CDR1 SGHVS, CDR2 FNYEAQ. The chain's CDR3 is CASSLPTGVGADTQYF. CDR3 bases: TGTGCCAGCAGCTTACCCACAGGGGTAGGCGCAGATACGCAGTATTTT.

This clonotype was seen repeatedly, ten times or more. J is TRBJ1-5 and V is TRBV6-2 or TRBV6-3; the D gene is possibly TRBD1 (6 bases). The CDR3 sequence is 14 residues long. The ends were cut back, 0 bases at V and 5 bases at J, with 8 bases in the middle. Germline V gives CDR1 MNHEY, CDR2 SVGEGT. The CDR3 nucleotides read TGTGCCAGCAGTTACTCGAGGGGGGATCAGCCCCAGCATTTT. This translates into CASSYSRGDQPQHF.

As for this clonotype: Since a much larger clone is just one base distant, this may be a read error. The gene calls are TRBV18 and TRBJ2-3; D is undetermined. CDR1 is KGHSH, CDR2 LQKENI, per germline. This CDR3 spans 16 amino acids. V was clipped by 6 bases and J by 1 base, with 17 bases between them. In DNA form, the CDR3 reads TGTGCCAGCTCGCCTCAACGTGCGGTTGGCACAGATACGCAGTATTTT. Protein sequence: CASSPQRAVGTDTQYF.

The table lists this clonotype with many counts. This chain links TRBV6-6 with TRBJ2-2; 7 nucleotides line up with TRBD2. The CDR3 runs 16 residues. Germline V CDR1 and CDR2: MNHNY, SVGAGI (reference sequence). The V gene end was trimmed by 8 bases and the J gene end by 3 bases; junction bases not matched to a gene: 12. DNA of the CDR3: TGTGCCAGCGGGTCTGATGGGCTAGCGGACACCGGGGAGCTGTTTTTT. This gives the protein CASGSDGLADTGELFF.

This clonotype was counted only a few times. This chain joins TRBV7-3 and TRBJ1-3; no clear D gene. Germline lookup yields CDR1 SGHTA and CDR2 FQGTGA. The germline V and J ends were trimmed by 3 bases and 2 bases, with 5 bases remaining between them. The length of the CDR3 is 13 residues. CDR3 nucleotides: TGTGCCAGCAGCTTTGGTACTGGAAACACCATATATTTT. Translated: CASSFGTGNTIYF. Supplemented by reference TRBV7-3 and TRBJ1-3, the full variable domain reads GAGVSQTPSNKVTEKGKYVELRCDPISGHTALYWYRQSLGQGPEFLIYFQGTGAADDSGLPNDRFFAVRPEGSVSTLKIQRTERGDSAVYLCASSFGTGNTIYFGEGSWLTVV.

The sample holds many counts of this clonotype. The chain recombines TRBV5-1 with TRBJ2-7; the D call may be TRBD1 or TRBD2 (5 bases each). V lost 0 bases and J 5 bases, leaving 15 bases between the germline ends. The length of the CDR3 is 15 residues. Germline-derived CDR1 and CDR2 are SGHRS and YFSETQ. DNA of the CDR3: TGCGCCAGCAGCTTGGGATGGGGGTTAGGCCACGAGCAGTACTTC. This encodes CASSLGWGLGHEQYF.